The 27 T cell receptor beta chains in this list originate from one sample, sequenced in a study of shared clonotypes between healthy human individuals. Assay: immunoSEQ multiplex PCR; the TCRdb copy retains only in-frame clones and omits some. Of some 2,500,000 clones detected, 93% appear once; the ten largest clones hold 0.36%. Sequenced: naive CD4+ T cells from PBMCs. As for subset: CD45RA+ positively selected. The receptors stem from a man younger than 35 in good health. Some clones in this sample may be carry-over from other donors' samples.

This clone was found once. The rearrangement uses TRBV7-2 and TRBJ2-2; tentatively, D is TRBD1 (6 bases). The germline V gene encodes CDR1 SGHTA and CDR2 FQGNSA. V was clipped by 2 bases and J by 0 bases, with 10 bases between them. The CDR3 consists of 16 residues. The CDR3 nucleotides read TGTGCCAGCAGCTTACTCGGACAGCCGAACACCGGGGAGCTGTTTTTT. This sequence encodes CASSLLGQPNTGELFF.

The chain couples TRBV19 to TRBJ2-1; 8 bases are shared with TRBD1. CDR3 length: 17 amino acids. CDR1 LNHDA and CDR2 SQIVND come from the germline V gene (reference sequence). Trimming took 4 bases from V and 7 from J; bases not matched to a gene: 15. CDR3 region: CASSTHAGQGAVNEQFF. CDR3 bases: TGTGCCAGTAGTACCCACGCGGGGCAGGGGGCGGTAAATGAGCAGTTCTTC.

The chain employs TRBV5-1 and TRBJ2-7; tentative D call: TRBD2 (6 bases). The germline gives CDR1 SGHRS, CDR2 YFSETQ. This CDR3 has 16 residues. V lost 0 bases, J lost 4 bases, and 17 bases lay in between. The CDR3 bases are TGCGCCAGCAGCTTGGTACCCAGCCAGGGAGGTTACGAGCAGTACTTC. Encoded protein: CASSLVPSQGGYEQYF.

The V and J genes are TRBV6-1 and TRBJ2-3; D may correspond to TRBD1 or TRBD2 (5 bases each). The germline V gene has CDR1 MNHNS and CDR2 SASEGT. V was cut by 4 bases and J by 3 bases, with 17 bases left in between. The CDR3 contains 16 residues. The DNA of the CDR3 is TGTGCCAGCAGTGGGGGGAGCGGAGAGTCGACAGATACGCAGTATTTT. Translated, it gives CASSGGSGESTDTQYF.

V gene TRBV7-9 combines with J gene TRBJ1-4; 10 nucleotides line up with TRBD1. This CDR3 spans 16 amino acids. CDR1 is SEHNR and CDR2 is FQNEAQ in the germline V gene (reference sequence). V was clipped by 4 bases and J by 2 bases; unmatched bases: 4. CDR3 amino acids: CASSSDRGLTNEKLFF. The CDR3 bases are TGTGCCAGCAGCTCTGACAGGGGGCTTACTAATGAAAAACTGTTTTTT.

As to this clone: Different DNA sequences within this sample yield the same CDR3. The rearrangement joins TRBV5-1 to TRBJ2-7; D is undetermined. From germline, CDR1 is SGHRS and CDR2 YFSETQ. The CDR3 runs to 14 residues. V dropped 0 bases and J dropped 4 bases, with 11 bases sitting between them. The CDR3 loop is CASSLGQVTYEQYF. The CDR3, as DNA: TGCGCCAGCAGCTTGGGCCAGGTAACATACGAGCAGTACTTC.

The rearrangement joins TRBV6-1 to TRBJ2-5, with 8 bases aligning to TRBD2. V shed 1 base, J shed 5 bases, and the junction held 6 bases outside the gene matches. In germline, CDR1 is MNHNS, CDR2 SASEGT. The CDR3 runs 15 residues. As DNA, the CDR3 is TGTGCCAGCAGTGAAGGCGCTAGCGGGCGGGAGACCCAGTACTTC. Its translation: CASSEGASGRETQYF.

The chain carries TRBV19 and TRBJ2-7, with 14 nucleotides matching TRBD2. J gave up 5 bases and V 5 bases, and 5 bases lay outside the gene matches. Germline CDR1 LNHDA, CDR2 SQIVND (reference sequence). The CDR3 consists of 15 residues. In DNA, the CDR3 is TGTGCCAGTAGTCCCGGACTAGCGGGAGGCAACGAGCAGTACTTC. It codes for CASSPGLAGGNEQYF.

This chain connects TRBV9 to TRBJ2-7; 8 bases match TRBD2. The CDR3 totals 15 residues. V trimming: 2 bases; J trimming: 0 bases; junction bases outside the gene matches: 4. Germline lookup yields CDR1 SGDLS and CDR2 YYNGEE. The CDR3: CASSVTSVSSYEQYF. For the CDR3, the DNA is TGTGCCAGCAGCGTGACTAGCGTGAGCTCCTACGAGCAGTACTTC. Together with reference TRBV9 and TRBJ2-7, the CDR3 gives the full variable domain: DSGVTQTPKHLITATGQRVTLRCSPRSGDLSVYWYQQSLDQGLQFLIQYYNGEERAKGNILERFSAQQFPDLHSELNLSSLELGDSALYFCASSVTSVSSYEQYFGPGTRLTVT.

V is TRBV6-1 and J is TRBJ2-2, with 8 bases matching TRBD1. The germline V gene encodes CDR1 MNHNS and CDR2 SASEGT. The V gene end was trimmed by 4 bases and the J gene end by 6 bases; junction bases not matched to a gene: 4. This CDR3 comprises 14 residues. CDR3 DNA: TGTGCCAGCAGTGCGACAGGGGTGGCCGGGGAGCTGTTTTTT. This translates into CASSATGVAGELFF.

The rearrangement uses TRBV6-6 and TRBJ2-7, with TRBD1 identical over 7 bases. V gave up 6 bases and J gave up 2 bases; unmatched junction bases: 4. The germline V gene has CDR1 MNHNY and CDR2 SVGAGI (reference sequence). The CDR3 has 13 residues. This CDR3 is CASRGDSAYEQYF. CDR3 DNA: TGTGCCAGCAGGGGGGACAGTGCCTACGAGCAGTACTTC.

This sequence joins TRBV23-1 and TRBJ2-1, with D tentatively TRBD1 (6 bases). TRBV23-1 is annotated as an ORF whose role is uncertain. This CDR3 contains 16 residues. V lost 2 bases and J lost 9, with 20 bases in between. The CDR3 DNA sequence: TGCGCCAGCAGTCAAATCGGTAGGACAGCGTCCTTTGAGCAGTTCTTC. Translated, it gives CASSQIGRTASFEQFF.

The chain uses TRBV10-3 and TRBJ1-2, with D perhaps TRBD1 (5 bases). The germline V gene has CDR1 ENHRY and CDR2 SYGVKD. This CDR3 region has 14 residues. Trimming pared 1 base from V and 4 bases from J, leaving 10 bases between. CDR3 sequence (DNA): TGTGCCATCAGTGAGTTGGGGCAGGCCTATGGCTACACCTTC. This codes for CAISELGQAYGYTF.

As for this clone: The sample carries other DNA sequences with the same CDR3. The rearrangement links TRBV9 to TRBJ1-3, with 10 bases aligning to TRBD1. V lost 0 bases and J lost 0; bases outside the gene matches: 0. Germline V gives CDR1 SGDLS, CDR2 YYNGEE. There are 16 residues in the CDR3. DNA for the CDR3: TGTGCCAGCAGCGTAGGACAGGGGGCCTCTGGAAACACCATATATTTT. It translates to CASSVGQGASGNTIYF.

The J gene is TRBJ2-7, the V gene TRBV6-5, with D unclear. Germline values: CDR1 MNHEY, CDR2 SVGAGI. With 2 bases removed from V and 7 bases from J, the gap between germline ends came to 6 bases. CDR3 length equals 11 residues. CDR3 DNA: TGTGCCAGCAGTTACCGGCTAGAGCAGTACTTC. It encodes CASSYRLEQYF.

The chain is built from TRBV7-9 and TRBJ2-5; D is undetermined. Germline CDR1 is SEHNR and CDR2 is FQNEAQ (reference sequence). CDR3 length equals 12 residues. The V end lost 4 bases, the J end lost 3 bases, and 6 bases lay between the germline ends. CDR3 sequence: CASSSSEETQYF. The DNA of the CDR3 is TGTGCCAGCAGCTCATCGGAAGAGACCCAGTACTTC.

DNA for the CDR3: TGTGCCAGCAGCTTAGCCGGGAACCGGGTCTCTGGAAACACCATATATTTT. Translated: CASSLAGNRVSGNTIYF. The rearrangement uses TRBV7-2 and TRBJ1-3; D gene uncertain. V lost 0 bases and J lost 0, with 12 bases in between. Germline CDR1 SGHTA, CDR2 FQGNSA. The CDR3 runs 17 residues.

The table lists this clone with a count of one. This sequence joins TRBV18 and TRBJ2-7; a weak D match, TRBD1 (5 bases). The CDR3 extends over 15 amino acids. CDR1 and CDR2 (germline): KGHSH, LQKENI. Trimming took 2 bases from V and 0 from J, leaving 11 bases between them. The CDR3 protein is CASSPSHRFSYEQYF. The CDR3 DNA sequence: TGTGCCAGCTCACCATCCCACAGGTTCTCCTACGAGCAGTACTTC.

The rearrangement links TRBV28 to TRBJ2-7; 12 bases agree with TRBD2. The CDR3 is 16 amino acids. Germline V CDR1 and CDR2: MDHEN, SYDVKM. J was trimmed by 4 bases and V by 8 bases; bases with no gene match: 12. CDR3 loop: CASGNALAGGPYEQYF. DNA of the CDR3: TGTGCCAGCGGTAACGCCCTAGCGGGAGGGCCTTACGAGCAGTACTTC.

This clone appeared once. The DNA of the CDR3 is TGCGCCAGCAGTGAGCAACAGGGACTTCAGCCCCAGCATTTT. This encodes CASSEQQGLQPQHF. J is TRBJ1-5 and V is TRBV10-2, with TRBD1 as a possible D gene (6 bases). The length of the CDR3 is 14 residues. Trimming shortened V by 2 bases and J by 6 bases, and 11 bases separated the two germline ends. The germline V gene has CDR1 WSHSY and CDR2 SAAADI.

On this clone itself: The sample contains more than one DNA sequence encoding this CDR3. The rearrangement joins TRBV5-1 to TRBJ1-1; possible D gene TRBD1, 5 bases. V gave up 4 bases and J gave up 2 bases, with 9 bases separating them. The CDR3 totals 13 residues. Per the germline V gene, CDR1 is SGHRS and CDR2 is YFSETQ. The CDR3 protein is CASSQGVNTEAFF. In nucleotides, the CDR3 is TGCGCCAGCAGCCAAGGGGTTAACACTGAAGCTTTCTTT.

The chain uses TRBV6-5 and TRBJ1-1; 8 bases map to TRBD1. The CDR3 has 15 residues. Trimming took 6 bases from V and 2 from J; bases not matched to a gene: 8. CDR1 and CDR2 (germline): MNHEY, SVGAGI. DNA for the CDR3: TGTGCCAGCAGACCCGCCGGACAGGGAAACACTGAAGCTTTCTTT. Its protein is CASRPAGQGNTEAFF.

The V and J genes are TRBV27 and TRBJ2-3, with 10 bases lining up with TRBD2. V lost 6 bases and J lost 2; bases outside the gene matches: 2. The CDR3 is made up of 14 amino acids. Germline V gene sequence: CDR1 MNHEY, CDR2 SMNVEV (reference sequence). DNA of the CDR3: TGTGCCAGCAGACTAGCGGGGTTCACAGATACGCAGTATTTT. It translates to CASRLAGFTDTQYF.

The V gene is TRBV10-1, the J gene TRBJ1-1; no clear D. The germline gives CDR1 WNHNN, CDR2 SYGVQD (reference sequence). V was pared by 10 bases and J by 0 bases, with 18 bases between. This CDR3 contains 15 residues. The CDR3 DNA reads TGCGCCAACTTCAGTTTACAGATTTTGAACACTGAAGCTTTCTTT. Translation: CANFSLQILNTEAFF.

Concerning this clone: One junction end does not reproduce the germline sequence, and a read error may be involved. This chain uses TRBV28 with TRBJ2-7, with 8 bases matching TRBD2. The germline CDR1 and CDR2 sequences are MDHEN and SYDVKM. This CDR3 has 18 residues. The CDR3 loop is CASSLSNPYRTSYTKSDF. The CDR3 bases are TGTGCCAGCAGTTTATCGAACCCTTACCGGACTAGCTACACTAAGTCAGACTTC.

The rearrangement uses TRBV7-6 and TRBJ2-7, with D possibly matching TRBD1 (6 bases). The CDR3 is 15 residues long. Trimming stripped 0 bases from V and 3 bases from J, with 12 bases between. Per the germline V gene, CDR1 is SGHVS and CDR2 is FNYEAQ. CDR3 nucleotides: TGTGCCAGCAGCTTAGCATCAGGGGAAGTCTACGAGCAGTACTTC. Translation gives CASSLASGEVYEQYF.

The V gene is TRBV2, the J gene TRBJ1-1, with no clear D. V lost 1 base and J lost 1, with 10 bases in between. The germline CDR1 and CDR2 sequences are SNHLY and FYNNEI. The CDR3 totals 15 residues. The CDR3 sequence: CASSEEVAGNTEAFF. CDR3 DNA: TGTGCCAGCAGTGAAGAGGTTGCAGGGAACACTGAAGCTTTCTTT.